One sample yielded the 12 T cell receptor beta chains listed below, sequenced in a study of vaccination and CD4 T cells after COVID-19. Sequenced with the Oncomine TCR Beta short-read assay was DNA taken from cultured CD4+ T cells. TCRdb recomputed calls from the PCR reads with MiXCR, one row per CDR3 protein. The sample records roughly 10,000 distinct CDR3 sequences, 50% to 65% being singletons. Treatment in this sample: roughly 11-day PBMC culture with coronavirus spike peptide pools or control peptides (ViraFEST assay). These receptors' targets are unknown. Sequencing input: CD4+ T cells from blood, cultured in vitro. The source of these receptors is a human donor who had recovered from COVID-19.

The CDR3 reads CASSSGQGRSGVHGELFF. CDR3 DNA sequence: TGTGCCAGCAGCTCTGGACAGGGTCGTAGCGGGGTTCACGGGGAGCTGTTTTTT. This rearrangement joins TRBV11-3 to TRBJ2-2, with D possibly called TRBD1 or TRBD2 (8 bases each). The V end lost 4 bases, the J end lost 7 bases, and 25 bases lay between the germline ends. This CDR3 is built from 18 residues. Germline CDR1 is SGHNT and CDR2 is YENEEA.

On this clonotype: At one of its ends the junction is not consistent with the germline gene, which may arise from a read error. The chain recombines TRBV12-3 or TRBV12-4 with TRBJ1-1; 9 bases fit TRBD1. The CDR3 length is 14 residues. CDR3 loop: CASSHGTGNAEAFF. The DNA for the CDR3 is TGTGCCAGCAGTCATGGGACAGGGAACGCTGAAGCTTTCTTT.

V is TRBV30 and J is TRBJ1-1, with D possibly matching TRBD1 (5 bases). The V end lost 1 base, the J end lost 1 base, and 10 bases lay between the germline ends. The CDR3 runs to 14 residues. Germline V lookup: CDR1 GTSNPN, CDR2 SVGIG (reference sequence). The CDR3 loop reads CAWSEGVANTEAFF. The DNA for the CDR3 is TGTGCCTGGAGTGAAGGGGTTGCGAACACTGAAGCTTTCTTT.

V usage is TRBV9 and J usage is TRBJ2-7; 9 bases agree with TRBD1. The CDR3 is 14 amino acids. From germline, CDR1 is SGDLS and CDR2 YYNGEE. The ends lost 6 bases at V and 2 bases at J; junction bases unmatched: 6. The CDR3 DNA reads TGTGCCAGCAACCCGGGACAGGGACCCTACGAGCAGTACTTC. Its translation: CASNPGQGPYEQYF.

This sequence joins TRBV15 and TRBJ1-1, with TRBD1 as a possible D gene (5 bases). V lost 0 bases and J 7 bases, leaving 9 bases between the germline ends. This CDR3 spans 13 amino acids. Germline values: CDR1 LNHNV, CDR2 YYDKDF (reference sequence). CDR3 protein: CATSRDLGLEAFF. In DNA, the CDR3 is TGTGCCACCAGCAGAGATTTGGGGCTTGAAGCTTTCTTT.

This clonotype was found a few times. This chain connects TRBV2 to TRBJ1-2; no reliable D call. V shed 6 bases and J shed 1 base, with 12 bases lying between them. Germline CDR1 SNHLY, CDR2 FYNNEI. This CDR3 region has 14 residues. CDR3 bases: TGTGCCAGCAGGCGGGGTAGTGTTAACTATGGCTACACCTTC. This translates into CASRRGSVNYGYTF.

This clonotype appeared a few times. The rearrangement links TRBV30 to TRBJ1-2; D may be TRBD1 (6 bases). Trimming removed 4 bases at V and 4 bases at J, with 7 bases between. CDR3 length: 11 amino acids. Looked up from germline, CDR1 is GTSNPN and CDR2 is SVGIG (reference sequence). CDR3: CAWNRAYGYTF. CDR3 coding DNA: TGTGCCTGGAACAGGGCCTATGGCTACACCTTC.

The chain carries TRBV7-2 and TRBJ2-1; 7 bases are a match to TRBD2. The V gene end was trimmed by 1 base and the J gene end by 10 bases; junction bases not matched to a gene: 16. CDR1 SGHTA and CDR2 FQGNSA come from the germline V gene. CDR3 length: 17 amino acids. The CDR3 region has the DNA TGTGCCAGCAGCTTAGGTTCTGGGGCGGGGAGGGTCTACGAGCAGTTCTTC. It specifies CASSLGSGAGRVYEQFF.

The chain links TRBV9 to TRBJ1-5; unclear D gene. The CDR3 totals 13 residues. Germline V gives CDR1 SGDLS, CDR2 YYNGEE. Trimming removed 0 bases from V and 6 bases from J, with 7 bases in between. Here the CDR3 reads CASSVDPSQPQHF. In DNA form, the CDR3 reads TGTGCCAGCAGCGTAGACCCAAGTCAGCCCCAGCATTTT.

The rearrangement joins TRBV7-2 to TRBJ2-5, with 9 bases identical to TRBD2. V shed 2 bases and J 2 bases; nucleotides not matched to a gene: 6. The V gene's germline CDR1 is SGHTA and CDR2 FQGNSA. This CDR3 is built from 16 residues. The DNA for the CDR3 is TGTGCCAGCAGCTTATGGGCTAGCGGGGCTCAAGAGACCCAGTACTTC. It specifies CASSLWASGAQETQYF.

The gene calls are TRBV29-1 and TRBJ1-2; D is unresolved. The germline V and J ends were trimmed by 7 bases and 4 bases, with 16 bases remaining between them. Germline lookup yields CDR1 SQVTM and CDR2 ANQGSEA. The length of the CDR3 is 13 residues. CDR3 loop: CSALLLEGYGYTF. CDR3 sequence (DNA): TGCAGCGCACTACTGCTGGAGGGCTATGGCTACACCTTC. Looking up the rest from reference TRBV29-1 and TRBJ1-2 gives the full variable domain: SAVISQKPSRDICQRGTSLTIQCQVDSQVTMMFWYRQQPGQSLTLIATANQGSEATYESGFVIDKFPISRPNLTFSTLTVSNMSPEDSSIYLCSALLLEGYGYTFGSGTRLTVV.

The rearrangement links TRBV19 to TRBJ1-1; unclear D gene. CDR1 is LNHDA, CDR2 SQIVND, per germline (reference sequence). V shed 3 bases and J shed 0 bases, with 11 bases lying between them. CDR3 length equals 15 residues. The CDR3 bases are TGTGCCAGTAGTATTCCACGGGGATTGAACACTGAAGCTTTCTTT. Translating it yields CASSIPRGLNTEAFF.